Listed below are T cell receptor beta chains from one sample, sequenced in a study of patients and donors after allogeneic stem cell transplantation. TCRdb reanalysed the RT-PCR reads using MiXCR and keeps one entry per CDR3 protein. The sample has some 230,000 distinct CDR3 sequences; roughly 15% are singletons. The sample comprised blood, either unsorted or a sorted T cell fraction (not recorded which). These receptors all stem from a human donor who was either an allogeneic HSCT recipient or a stem cell or donor lymphocyte infusion donor (not recorded which). It is not recorded whose cells these are; they may come from a transplant donor. CDR3s include the opening cysteine and the closing phenylalanine or tryptophan. The order of the fields is clone size, V gene, J gene, D gene, CDR3 protein, CDR3 DNA. A D gene is named only where the DNA matches it firmly. Some rows have no size entry. The others give once, few or many, or a class for an expanded clone.

clone_size: NA
v_call: TRBV6-1
j_call: TRBJ2-7
d_call: TRBD2
cdr3_aa: CASSELTGTSGTVYEQYF
cdr3_nt: TGTGCCAGCAGTGAACTAACAGGGACTAGCGGGACCGTCTACGAGCAGTACTTC

clone_size: many
v_call: TRBV5-5
j_call: TRBJ2-7
d_call: NA
cdr3_aa: CASSHTGLGSYEQYF
cdr3_nt: TGTGCCAGCAGCCATACAGGGCTAGGCTCCTACGAGCAGTACTTC

clone_size: NA
v_call: TRBV2
j_call: TRBJ2-1
d_call: NA
cdr3_aa: CASSNEGYNEQFF
cdr3_nt: TGTGCCAGCAGTAACGAGGGGTACAATGAGCAGTTCTTC

clone_size: NA
v_call: TRBV5-4
j_call: TRBJ2-3
d_call: NA
cdr3_aa: CASREDMVTDTQYF
cdr3_nt: TGTGCCAGCAGGGAGGACATGGTAACAGATACGCAGTATTTT

clone_size: NA
v_call: TRBV7-8
j_call: TRBJ2-5
d_call: NA
cdr3_aa: CASSKRHLQETQYF
cdr3_nt: TGTGCCAGCAGCAAACGACACCTCCAAGAGACCCAGTACTTC

clone_size: NA
v_call: TRBV19
j_call: TRBJ2-7
d_call: TRBD1
cdr3_aa: CASTPTGQAFYEQYF
cdr3_nt: TGTGCCAGTACCCCAACGGGACAGGCTTTCTACGAGCAGTACTTC

clone_size: few
v_call: TRBV6-5
j_call: TRBJ1-1
d_call: NA
cdr3_aa: CASSYSSRGTEAFF
cdr3_nt: TGTGCCAGCAGTTACTCGTCCAGGGGCACTGAAGCTTTCTTT

clone_size: NA
v_call: TRBV3-1
j_call: TRBJ2-3
d_call: TRBD2
cdr3_aa: CASSQDGLAGGPVEDTQYF
cdr3_nt: TGTGCCAGCAGCCAAGATGGTCTAGCGGGGGGGCCTGTCGAAGATACGCAGTATTTT

clone_size: NA
v_call: TRBV20-1
j_call: TRBJ2-1
d_call: TRBD1
cdr3_aa: CSASPLTGGPYNEQFF
cdr3_nt: TGCAGTGCTAGCCCCCTAACAGGGGGCCCATACAATGAGCAGTTCTTC

clone_size: few
v_call: TRBV25-1
j_call: TRBJ2-3
d_call: NA
cdr3_aa: CASSETLVADTQYF
cdr3_nt: TGTGCCAGCAGTGAAACACTAGTCGCAGATACGCAGTATTTT

clone_size: few
v_call: TRBV7-9
j_call: TRBJ1-1
d_call: NA
cdr3_aa: CASSSAYATEAFF
cdr3_nt: TGTGCCAGCAGCTCGGCCTACGCCACTGAAGCTTTCTTT

clone_size: NA
v_call: TRBV12-3/TRBV12-4
j_call: TRBJ1-3
d_call: NA
cdr3_aa: CASSPLSPMNSGNTIYF
cdr3_nt: TGTGCCAGCAGTCCATTGTCCCCAATGAACTCTGGAAACACCATATATTTT

clone_size: few
v_call: TRBV11-3
j_call: TRBJ2-7
d_call: NA
cdr3_aa: CASSLVQEGGEQYF
cdr3_nt: TGTGCCAGCAGCTTAGTTCAGGAAGGGGGCGAGCAGTACTTC

clone_size: NA
v_call: TRBV5-1
j_call: TRBJ1-1
d_call: TRBD1
cdr3_aa: CASSSLVGTGEGTEAFF
cdr3_nt: TGCGCCAGCAGCTCCCTGGTTGGGACAGGGGAGGGCACTGAAGCTTTCTTT

clone_size: NA
v_call: TRBV12-3/TRBV12-4
j_call: TRBJ2-4
d_call: TRBD1
cdr3_aa: CASSMDRGILNIQYF
cdr3_nt: TGTGCCAGCAGTATGGACAGGGGGATTTTGAACATTCAGTACTTC

clone_size: few
v_call: TRBV12-3/TRBV12-4
j_call: TRBJ2-1
d_call: TRBD2
cdr3_aa: CASSTSYRGTSLSNEQFF
cdr3_nt: TGTGCCAGCAGCACTTCCTATCGCGGGACTAGCTTGTCCAATGAGCAGTTCTTC

clone_size: few
v_call: TRBV27
j_call: TRBJ2-1
d_call: NA
cdr3_aa: CASRGWVDSYNEQFF
cdr3_nt: TGTGCCAGCAGGGGGTGGGTAGACTCCTACAATGAGCAGTTCTTC

clone_size: NA
v_call: TRBV6-1
j_call: TRBJ2-7
d_call: TRBD2
cdr3_aa: CASSPQPGGPYEQYF
cdr3_nt: TGTGCCAGCAGCCCGCAGCCGGGGGGGCCCTACGAGCAGTACTTC

clone_size: many
v_call: TRBV12-3/TRBV12-4
j_call: TRBJ2-1
d_call: TRBD2
cdr3_aa: CASSHIFGRVYNEQFF
cdr3_nt: TGTGCCAGCAGCCACATTTTTGGGAGGGTCTACAATGAGCAGTTCTTC

clone_size: NA
v_call: TRBV29-1
j_call: TRBJ1-1
d_call: NA
cdr3_aa: CSAAGETALNTEAFF
cdr3_nt: TGCAGCGCCGCGGGGGAGACAGCGCTAAACACTGAAGCTTTCTTT

clone_size: many
v_call: TRBV29-1
j_call: TRBJ1-1
d_call: NA
cdr3_aa: CSVEIRVTEAFF
cdr3_nt: TGCAGCGTAGAAATCAGGGTCACTGAAGCTTTCTTT

clone_size: few
v_call: TRBV5-1
j_call: TRBJ2-7
d_call: TRBD2
cdr3_aa: CASSLASGPSEQYF
cdr3_nt: TGCGCCAGCAGCTTGGCTAGCGGACCTTCGGAGCAGTACTTC

clone_size: NA
v_call: TRBV7-8
j_call: TRBJ2-3
d_call: NA
cdr3_aa: CASRPRGGNTQYF
cdr3_nt: TGTGCCAGCAGACCGCGAGGGGGGAATACGCAGTATTTT